Described below is a single TCR beta chain sequence and its context. Its cognate antigen has yet to be identified. No base quality information exists; no much larger clone differs at one position. Collaborating institutions collected whole blood in K2EDTA tubes following their own protocols. For TCRbeta analysis, collaborators shipped samples as frozen whole blood, isolated PBMCs, or DNA extracted from either of those sample types. TCRbeta CDR3 regions were amplified from genomic DNA using the immunoSEQ Assay, a bias-controlled multiplex PCR. The study's processing was this. The number of nucleated cells in each sample was estimated by amplification of reference gene primers within the assay. To quantify the absolute abundance of each unique TCRbeta CDR3 rearrangement, sequence reads were collapsed and filtered. For each sample, productive Simpson clonality was calculated as the square root of Simpson's diversity index across productive rearrangements. TCRdb obtained this table from immuneACCESS and retained in-frame rearrangements with V and J assigned. These tables miss some clones; where compared with another copy, unresolved V genes account for less than half of the shortfall, and the remainder is unexplained. V, J and clone size are taken as reported in that table, and D and trimming were inferred from the DNA itself. This sample lists around 120,000 clones; around four fifths were detected once. The top ten constitute 9.7% of the sample.

The CDR3 covers 14 residues, taking in both the cysteine and the phenylalanine. Of the read, only the CDR3 DNA is kept; its 42 bases are in frame from base 1. Compared with germline, V lacks 5 bases and J lacks 2 bases; bases without a gene match: 4. CDR1 is given as LNHDA and CDR2 as SQIVND, both from the germline V gene (reference sequence). The sample is drawn from a study of blood T cell repertoires in COVID-19 (dated by TCRdb to the early 2020s). General notes on the study: Samples from collaborators originated in the United States, Italy and Spain and spanned both the acute and convalescent phases of COVID-19. The material from the prospective study consisted of cDNA or gDNA derived from T cells, B-cell-depleted T cells, or PBMCs. Deeply sampled blood TCRbeta repertoires from subjects exposed to, actively infected with, or recovered from COVID-19 were included in the dataset. The repertoires were released in a freely available public database intended as a resource for research on the immune response to SARS-CoV-2. The samples were drawn from the first 160 participants of the ongoing ImmuneRACE study and from 1,254 subjects provided by 6 global collaborators. The sample metadata nearly always contained a de-identified subject ID, COVID-19 status, age in years and sex. HLA class I and class II types, where available, came from metadata supplied by the sample provider rather than from assay-based typing.

Summary of the overall study and its limitations: Clinical and demographic metadata were provided uncurated, with the amount varying by source and participant.

This sequence uses TRBV19 and TRBJ2-7; 9 central nucleotides agree with TRBD1. This receptor was identified in a middle-aged man with active or convalescent COVID-19. Sequenced sample: peripheral blood. The bases read TGTGCCAGTAGTTCAGGACAGGGGCCCTACGAGCAGTACTTC. Its amino acids are CASSSGQGPYEQYF.